This T cell receptor (beta chain) came from a study of T cells in localized non-small cell lung cancer. Profiled with immunoSEQ multiplex PCR; TCRdb holds only in-frame clones, not every one. The sample has about 2,800 clones, roughly a third seen once. Points from the study as a whole: Uninvolved adjacent lung, not tumor, had the highest T cell clonality.

The CDR3 spans 14 residues. Germline V CDR1 and CDR2: MNHGY, SAAAGT. The trim removed 5 bases at V and 4 bases at J, leaving 4 bases unmatched. This clone was seen a handful of times. Its antigen is currently unknown. Here the sequenced sample was normal lung tissue next to the tumor, taken before any cancer treatment. This chain links TRBV6-8 with TRBJ1-2; the match to TRBD1 covers 10 bases. The origin of this receptor is a man aged 40 to 70 with stage I lung adenocarcinoma. CDR3: CASSRGQGFYGYTF. In nucleotides, the CDR3 is TGTGCCAGCAGTAGGGGACAGGGGTTCTATGGCTACACCTTC.